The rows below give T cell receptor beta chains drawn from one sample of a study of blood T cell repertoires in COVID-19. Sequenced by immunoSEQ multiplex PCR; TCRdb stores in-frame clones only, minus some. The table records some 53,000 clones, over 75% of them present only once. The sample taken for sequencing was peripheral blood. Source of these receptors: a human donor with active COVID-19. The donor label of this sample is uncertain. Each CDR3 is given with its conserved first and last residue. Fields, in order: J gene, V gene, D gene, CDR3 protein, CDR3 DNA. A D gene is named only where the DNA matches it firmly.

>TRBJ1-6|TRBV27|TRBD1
CASSLIRGPLPLHF
TGTGCCAGCAGTTTAATCAGGGGGCCTCTACCCCTCCACTTT
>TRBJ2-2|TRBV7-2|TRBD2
CASSSSGGAPGELFF
TGTGCCAGCAGCTCTAGCGGGGGGGCCCCCGGGGAGCTGTTTTTT
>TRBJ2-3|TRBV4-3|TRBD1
CASSQSQGGTDTQYF
TGCGCCAGCAGCCAATCACAGGGGGGCACAGATACGCAGTATTTT
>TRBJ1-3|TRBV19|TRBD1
CASSAGQGDTIYF
TGTGCCAGTAGTGCGGGACAGGGAGACACCATATATTTT
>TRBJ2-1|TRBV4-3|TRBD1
CASSHAGTGGYNEQFF
TGCGCCAGCAGCCATGCCGGGACAGGGGGTTACAATGAGCAGTTCTTC
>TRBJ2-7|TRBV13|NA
CASSYRDSYEQYF
TGTGCCAGCAGCTACAGGGACTCCTACGAGCAGTACTTC
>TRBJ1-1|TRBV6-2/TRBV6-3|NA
CASSAIGAGLAFF
TGTGCCAGCAGTGCTATTGGAGCAGGGTTAGCTTTCTTT
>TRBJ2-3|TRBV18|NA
CASSPPSQDTQYF
TGTGCCAGCTCACCACCGTCCCAGGATACGCAGTATTTT
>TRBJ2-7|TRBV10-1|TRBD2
CATTHSGVYEQYF
TGCGCCACCACCCATAGCGGGGTCTACGAGCAGTACTTC
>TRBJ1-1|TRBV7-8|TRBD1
CASRLTGATEAFF
TGTGCCAGCAGACTTACAGGGGCCACTGAAGCTTTCTTT
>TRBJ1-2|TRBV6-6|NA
CASSYQGNYGYTF
TGTGCCAGCAGTTATCAGGGGAACTATGGCTACACCTTC
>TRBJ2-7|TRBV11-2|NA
CASSLDGSSYEQYF
TGTGCCAGCAGCTTAGATGGGAGCTCCTACGAGCAGTACTTC
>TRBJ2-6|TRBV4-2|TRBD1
CASSPGQGSSGANVLTF
TGTGCCAGCAGCCCGGGACAGGGGAGCTCTGGGGCCAACGTCCTGACTTTC
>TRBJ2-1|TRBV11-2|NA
CASSLGRSANEQFF
TGTGCCAGCAGCTTAGGGAGATCAGCCAATGAGCAGTTCTTC
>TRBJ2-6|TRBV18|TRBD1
CASSPRTGALSGANVLTF
TGTGCCAGCTCACCACGGACAGGGGCTCTCTCTGGGGCCAACGTCCTGACTTTC
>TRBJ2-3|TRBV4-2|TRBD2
CASSQDVLAGGQAGYTQYF
TGTGCCAGCAGCCAAGATGTCCTAGCGGGGGGCCAAGCGGGGTATACGCAGTATTTT